This TCR beta chain was captured by sequencing in a study of identical twins. J lost 6 bases, V lost 6 bases, and 4 bases had no gene match. This CDR3 has 14 residues. Looked up from germline, CDR1 is MNHNS and CDR2 is SASEGT. Comment on this clonotype: What it binds is not known.

Each CDR3 protein is one row after TCRdb ran MiXCR on the 5' RACE reads. The sample records about 470,000 distinct CDR3 sequences, approximately 24% being singletons. Study results and caveats: Compared with models, monozygotic twins showed more out-of-frame TCR alpha sharing.

These data were also filed under a second study, of T cells expressing NK-cell markers. As reported in that work: Cells sorted as CD3+CD56+NKG2C+, CD3+CD56+NKG2C- and CD3+CD56-NKG2C+ T cells supplied the TCR beta repertoires. The authors sequenced eight donors, of whom seven were HCMV-seropositive and one was seronegative.

Sample: CD4+ T cells sorted from blood. The sequence was obtained from a woman younger than 30 in good health. The rearrangement joins TRBV6-1 to TRBJ2-3, with 12 bases aligning to TRBD2. CDR3 bases: TGTGCCAGCAGACTAGCGGGGGGCCTGGATACGCAGTATTTT. This codes for CASRLAGGLDTQYF.